This T cell receptor beta chain came from a study of memory CD4+ T cells and cytomegalovirus serostatus. Overall study: Healthy Belgian adult donors included several CMV-positive and some 23 CMV-negative people.

General observations from the study: Repertoires predicted CMV serostatus with median bootstrapped AUC of about 0.95.

The protocol was immunoSEQ multiplex PCR, while the TCRdb copy is restricted to in-frame clones and leaves out a portion. The repertoire holds roughly 53,000 clones, around three quarters seen once, with 1.6% in the top ten. On this clone itself: Its specificity is unknown.

Trimming stripped 5 bases from V and 5 bases from J, with 15 bases between. Germline values: CDR1 SGHTA, CDR2 FQGTGA. The CDR3 length is 15 residues. Single viable CD3+CD4+CD8-CD45RO+ cells were sorted as the memory CD4+ T cells. Sequencing was done on a sample of memory CD4+ T cells from blood. The J gene is TRBJ2-2, the V gene TRBV7-3, with TRBD1 as a possible D gene (5 bases). The receptor was isolated from an adult in good health and CMV-seronegative. In DNA form, the CDR3 reads TGTGCCAGCAGCCCACAACGACAGAGAACCGGGGAGCTGTTTTTT. This codes for CASSPQRQRTGELFF.